Listed below are T cell receptor beta chains from one sample, sequenced in a study of blood T cell repertoires in COVID-19. The table came from immunoSEQ multiplex PCR; TCRdb's copy has only in-frame clones and leaves some out. The data contain 200,000 to 300,000 clones, around four fifths of them singletons. Sequencing was performed on peripheral blood. These receptors were taken from a man aged 45 to 65 with acute or convalescent COVID-19. The CDR3 runs from the conserved cysteine through the conserved F or W. Each record gives: V gene, J gene, CDR3 protein.

>TRBV7-9|TRBJ2-1
CASSLSGASYNEQFF
>TRBV6-2/TRBV6-3|TRBJ1-2
CASSYAGFGGYTF
>TRBV15|TRBJ1-3
CATGDRGTGNTIYF
>TRBV6-2/TRBV6-3|TRBJ1-1
CASSPRRPEAFF
>TRBV5-1|TRBJ2-7
CASSPGTGVSYEQYF
>TRBV5-1|TRBJ2-3
CASSPGTGDFDTQYF
>TRBV30|TRBJ1-1
CAWSGTGGLAFF
>TRBV24-1|TRBJ2-1
CATSDPGTSPAGEQFF
>TRBV18|TRBJ1-3
CASSPRNRGQGNTIYF
>TRBV5-1|TRBJ2-7
CASSPTTGIPGEQYF
>TRBV2|TRBJ2-7
CASSDWTGYEQYF
>TRBV7-9|TRBJ2-5
CASSPQGTTSYQETQYF
>TRBV9|TRBJ2-1
CASSDPDRGDEQFF
>TRBV6-1|TRBJ2-7
CASSEFGQNEQYF
>TRBV7-7|TRBJ2-1
CASSLTGLAGQFF
>TRBV3-1/TRBV3-2|TRBJ2-2
CASSHRVVITGELFF
>TRBV5-8|TRBJ2-3
CASSSTQGTDTQYF
>TRBV24-1|TRBJ2-1
CATSSGQGDNEQFF
>TRBV11-2|TRBJ2-2
CASSLSPRAGGFAGELFF
>TRBV30|TRBJ1-1
CAWTRQGGTEAFF
>TRBV25-1|TRBJ2-7
CASSEWTPSSYEQYF
>TRBV27|TRBJ2-7
CASGTGVPYEQYF
>TRBV2|TRBJ2-7
CASVPPGQGTYEQYF
>TRBV7-8|TRBJ1-1
CASSLFWTGESSKAFF
>TRBV21-1|TRBJ2-2
CASSKGSYTGELFF
>TRBV5-6|TRBJ1-6
CASSLAAGGAGSPLHF
>TRBV9|TRBJ1-2
CASSITGTGGFGYTF
>TRBV5-4|TRBJ2-1
CASSSVQGARYNEQFF
>TRBV7-9|TRBJ2-2
CASSRTGWDTGELFF
>TRBV5-1|TRBJ2-3
CASSSSGFVTDTQYF
>TRBV19|TRBJ2-1
CASSQLAGRASNEQFF
>TRBV6-5|TRBJ2-7
CASRSDGAYEQYF
>TRBV30|TRBJ1-5
CAWSVQGGQPQHF
>TRBV15|TRBJ2-6
CATSTVGANVLTF
>TRBV7-9|TRBJ1-1
CASSSLTRAGTEAFF
>TRBV28|TRBJ1-2
CASTDPRAGIYGYTF
>TRBV6-2/TRBV6-3|TRBJ2-7
CASSGTNSYEQYF
>TRBV18|TRBJ2-7
CASSPGYRGDEQYF
>TRBV18|TRBJ1-4
CASSPLDRGDEKLFF
>TRBV27|TRBJ2-7
CASSYSQGSYEQYF
>TRBV19|TRBJ2-7
CAPQGRREDIEQYF
>TRBV18|TRBJ2-1
CASSPILAGHNEQFF